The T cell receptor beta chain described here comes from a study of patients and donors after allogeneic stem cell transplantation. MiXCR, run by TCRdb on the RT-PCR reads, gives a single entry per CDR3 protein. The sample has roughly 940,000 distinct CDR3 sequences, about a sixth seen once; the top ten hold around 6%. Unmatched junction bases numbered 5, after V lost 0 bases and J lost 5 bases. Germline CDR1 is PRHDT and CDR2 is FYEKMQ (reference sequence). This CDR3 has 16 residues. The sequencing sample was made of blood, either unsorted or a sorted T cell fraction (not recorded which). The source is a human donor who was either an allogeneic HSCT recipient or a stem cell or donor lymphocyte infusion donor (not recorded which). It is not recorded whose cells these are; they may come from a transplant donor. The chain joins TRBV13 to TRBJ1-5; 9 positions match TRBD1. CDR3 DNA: TGTGCCAGCAGCTTAGGGGGACAGGGCTGGGATCAGCCCCAGCATTTT. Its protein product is CASSLGGQGWDQPQHF.